This T cell receptor (beta chain) came from a study of blood T cell repertoires in COVID-19. Study-level information: Italy, Spain and the United States were the sources of the convalescent and acute COVID-19 samples. PBMCs, B-cell-depleted T cells, or T cells provided the cDNA or gDNA that made up the material.

Trimming removed 3 bases from V and 3 bases from J, with 18 bases in between. Germline lookup yields CDR1 LNHNV and CDR2 YYDKDF (reference sequence). CDR3 length: 16 residues. Original data processing: Reference gene primer amplification gave estimated nucleated cell counts. The protocol was immunoSEQ multiplex PCR, while the TCRdb copy is restricted to in-frame clones and leaves out a portion. The V and J calls and clone size come from that table; D and trimming were worked out from the DNA. In the table there are about 290,000 clones, just under 85% of which are singletons. The chain employs TRBV15 and TRBJ2-7, with D possibly being TRBD1 (6 bases). The TCR comes from a woman aged 45-65 years with active or convalescent COVID-19. Input material: peripheral blood. DNA of the CDR3: TGTGCCACCAGCAGGGTACACCGGGACAACAGCTACGAGCAGTACTTC. It yields the protein CATSRVHRDNSYEQYF.